This section outlines one T cell receptor (beta chain) sequence together with its context. In the authors' methods: Estimated nucleated cell counts came from reference gene primer amplification. Sequencing was performed with immunoSEQ multiplex PCR; in TCRdb, only in-frame clones are kept and a portion is missing. V, J and clone size derive from that table, while D and trimming were established from the DNA sequence. The table lists around 250,000 clones, roughly 84% of them singletons, with about 1.5% in the top ten. Germline V gene sequence: CDR1 SGHVS, CDR2 FQNEAQ. The CDR3 loop spans 15 amino acids. The V gene end was trimmed by 4 bases and the J gene end by 5 bases; junction bases not matched to a gene: 10. The data stem from a study of blood T cell repertoires in COVID-19. Overall study context: Samples of COVID-19 (acute and convalescent) were obtained from the United States, Italy and Spain. PBMCs, B-cell-depleted T cells, or T cells provided the cDNA or gDNA that made up the material.

This sequence originates from a middle-aged woman who had recovered from COVID-19. Sequencing was done on a sample of peripheral blood. The rearrangement links TRBV7-8 to TRBJ1-1; the match to TRBD1 covers 7 bases. The chain's CDR3 is CASSSKTGRRTEAFF. The CDR3 coding sequence is TGTGCCAGCAGCTCGAAGACAGGGCGAAGGACTGAAGCTTTCTTT.